The 29 T cell receptor beta chains reported below all come from one sample, sequenced in a study of monozygotic twins with inflammatory bowel disease. TCRdb reprocessed the 5' RACE reads and stores each CDR3 protein as one record, lacking DNA. The listing records approximately 300,000 distinct CDR3 sequences. The specimen sequenced was blood. Every receptor here comes from a human donor with ulcerative colitis or Crohn's disease, or a healthy co-twin of an affected twin (not recorded which).

This chain uses TRBV29-1 with TRBJ2-5. CDR1 and CDR2 from the germline V gene are SQVTM and ANQGSEA. The CDR3 is 11 residues long. The CDR3 reads CSGWASETQYF.

The rearrangement links TRBV7-2 to TRBJ2-7; the TRBD2 assignment by TCRdb is unverifiable without DNA. The CDR3 is 14 residues long. Germline loops: CDR1 SGHTA, CDR2 FQGNSA. The CDR3 sequence is CASSRGLATNEQYF.

This chain connects TRBV5-6 to TRBJ2-7; TCRdb's D call, TRBD1, is unchecked because there is no DNA. From germline, CDR1 is SGHDT and CDR2 YYEEEE. The CDR3 consists of 15 residues. The CDR3 protein is CASSLELATGYEQYF.

V usage is TRBV7-2 and J usage is TRBJ2-5; absent DNA, TCRdb's TRBD2 call cannot be checked. CDR3 size: 15 residues. Per germline, CDR1 SGHTA and CDR2 FQGNSA. CDR3 protein: CASSPYLAGQETQYF.

This rearrangement joins TRBV6-2 or TRBV6-3 to TRBJ2-3; TCRdb names TRBD1, which stays unverified in the absence of DNA. CDR1 and CDR2 (germline): MNHEY, SVGEGT. The CDR3 totals 16 residues. CDR3 loop: CASSYPGQGDTDTQYF.

The chain employs TRBV4-3 and TRBJ2-1; checking the TCRdb D call of TRBD2 is not possible without DNA. Germline CDR1 and CDR2: LGHNA and YSLEER. The CDR3 loop spans 16 amino acids. The CDR3 loop reads CASSRDTSGGQNEQFF.

The chain has TRBV7-8 and TRBJ2-1. The germline gives CDR1 SGHVS, CDR2 FQNEAQ. The CDR3 has 15 amino acids. The CDR3 sequence: CASSPKRTVWNEQFF.

The rearrangement links TRBV6-1 to TRBJ2-7; with no DNA, the TCRdb D assignment of TRBD2 cannot be verified. Germline V gives CDR1 MNHNS, CDR2 SASEGT. The CDR3 length is 17 residues. The CDR3 here is CASSGTSGRRSSYEQYF.

The rearrangement uses TRBV10-3 and TRBJ2-5; TCRdb's assignment of TRBD1 cannot be checked, as there is no DNA. CDR3 length: 14 residues. CDR1 ENHRY and CDR2 SYGVKD come from the germline V gene. The CDR3 loop is CAISGFQGSETQYF.

The V gene is TRBV15, the J gene TRBJ2-7; the D call from TCRdb, TRBD1, cannot be confirmed without DNA. CDR3 length: 14 amino acids. CDR1 and CDR2 (germline): LNHNV, YYDKDF (reference sequence). CDR3 region: CATSRDLGAVEQYF.

The chain recombines TRBV6-1 with TRBJ1-4; no DNA is available, so the TRBD1 call from TCRdb remains unchecked. Germline lookup yields CDR1 MNHNS and CDR2 SASEGT. CDR3 length equals 15 residues. CDR3 amino acids: CASRSPGQGSGKLFF.

The chain recombines TRBV7-9 with TRBJ1-5. From germline, CDR1 is SEHNR and CDR2 FQNEAQ (reference sequence). The CDR3 is made up of 15 amino acids. The CDR3 reads CASSLAGGHLQPQHF.

The CDR3: CASSPPLGGDTQYF. This chain uses TRBV18 with TRBJ2-3; the TCRdb call, TRBD1, lacks DNA for checking. The CDR3 covers 14 residues. Looked up from germline, CDR1 is KGHSH and CDR2 is LQKENI.

The chain uses TRBV7-2 and TRBJ2-2; TCRdb gives TRBD1 as the D gene, but with no DNA this cannot be confirmed. The CDR3 is 14 amino acids. Germline CDR1 is SGHTA and CDR2 is FQGNSA. CDR3 in amino acids: CASGTGAYTGELFF.

This chain links TRBV20-1 with TRBJ2-1; TCRdb picks TRBD1, but there is no DNA to check that call. The CDR3 spans 16 residues. Germline V gives CDR1 DFQATT, CDR2 SNEGSKA (reference sequence). The CDR3 protein is CSAIDRGLAGRDEQFF.

The chain joins TRBV30 to TRBJ1-4. Germline V gene lookup returns CDR1 GTSNPN and CDR2 SVGIG (reference sequence). The CDR3 totals 14 residues. This CDR3 is CAWRSSRRNEKLFF. Using reference TRBV30 and TRBJ1-4 for the parts outside the CDR3, the full variable domain is SQTIHQWPATLVQPVGSPLSLECTVEGTSNPNLYWYRQAAGRGLQLLFYSVGIGQISSEVPQNLSASRPQDRQFILSSKKLLLSDSGFYLCAWRSSRRNEKLFFGSGTQLSVL.

The V and J genes are TRBV9 and TRBJ2-1; the TRBD1 assignment by TCRdb is unverifiable without DNA. This CDR3 comprises 17 residues. Germline CDR1 is SGDLS and CDR2 is YYNGEE. The CDR3 sequence: CASTLTPGTGGIYEQFF.

The gene calls are TRBV6-6 and TRBJ2-1; TCRdb's assignment of TRBD1 cannot be checked, as there is no DNA. Germline V CDR1 and CDR2: MNHNY, SVGAGI (reference sequence). The CDR3 sequence is 14 residues long. CDR3 amino acids: CASRSQGQAYEQFF.

V gene TRBV29-1 combines with J gene TRBJ2-7; the TRBD1 assignment by TCRdb is unverifiable without DNA. The CDR3 contains 12 residues. The V gene's germline CDR1 is SQVTM and CDR2 ANQGSEA. This CDR3 is CSVVRGSGEQYF.

The V gene is TRBV2, the J gene TRBJ2-7; TCRdb gives TRBD1 as the D gene, but with no DNA this cannot be confirmed. CDR3 size: 13 residues. CDR1 is SNHLY and CDR2 is FYNNEI in the germline V gene. CDR3 sequence reads: CASRGANPYEQYF.

The chain uses TRBV5-6 and TRBJ1-5; the D call from TCRdb, TRBD1, cannot be confirmed without DNA. Germline V lookup: CDR1 SGHDT, CDR2 YYEEEE. CDR3 length: 15 residues. The CDR3 loop is CASSSRGRSNQPQHF. Combining the CDR3 with reference TRBV5-6 and TRBJ1-5 gives the whole variable domain DAGVTQSPTHLIKTRGQQVTLRCSPKSGHDTVSWYQQALGQGPQFIFQYYEEEERQRGNFPDRFSGHQFPNYSSELNVNALLLGDSALYLCASSSRGRSNQPQHFGDGTRLSIL.

The rearrangement joins TRBV12-3 or TRBV12-4 to TRBJ2-5; TCRdb lists TRBD1, though no DNA is available to test this call. The length of the CDR3 is 13 residues. The chain's CDR3 is CASSSNRDKTQYF.

The V call is TRBV5-1, the J call TRBJ2-3; TCRdb calls TRBD2, which cannot be checked without DNA. The CDR3 consists of 15 residues. Germline loops: CDR1 SGHRS, CDR2 YFSETQ. CDR3: CASRPSAGEAVTQYF.

The chain couples TRBV6-1 to TRBJ2-3; TCRdb proposes TRBD1, but this gene call is untestable without DNA. The CDR3 length is 15 residues. Germline-derived CDR1 and CDR2 are MNHNS and SASEGT. The CDR3 loop is CASTPPGRLFVTQYF.

V is TRBV24-1 and J is TRBJ1-6; TCRdb indicates TRBD1, and absent DNA this call remains unverified. In germline, CDR1 is KGHDR, CDR2 SFDVKD. The length of the CDR3 is 14 residues. CDR3 sequence reads: CATSEGPDNSPLHF.

The chain uses TRBV6-2 or TRBV6-3 and TRBJ2-7; the D gene TCRdb calls, TRBD1, cannot be checked with no DNA. Germline V CDR1 and CDR2: MNHEY, SVGEGT. The length of the CDR3 is 16 residues. The CDR3 is CASSYSTQGDFLEQYF.

This chain uses TRBV19 with TRBJ1-1; the D call of TRBD1 rests on TCRdb alone, since no DNA is present to check it. The CDR3 contains 12 residues. The germline CDR1 and CDR2 sequences are LNHDA and SQIVND (reference sequence). This CDR3 is CASQGMNTEAFF. Variable domain in full (rest from reference TRBV19 and TRBJ1-1): DGGITQSPKYLFRKEGQNVTLSCEQNLNHDAMYWYRQDPGQGLRLIYYSQIVNDFQKGDIAEGYSVSREKKESFPLTVTSAQKNPTAFYLCASQGMNTEAFFGQGTRLTVV.

The V call is TRBV20-1, the J call TRBJ2-2; no DNA is available, so the TRBD2 call from TCRdb remains unchecked. This CDR3 is 15 amino acids long. Looked up from germline, CDR1 is DFQATT and CDR2 is SNEGSKA (reference sequence). The CDR3 reads CSAGSGLTLAGELFF.

The J gene is TRBJ2-7, the V gene TRBV6-1; the TCRdb call, TRBD2, lacks DNA for checking. The germline CDR1 and CDR2 sequences are MNHNS and SASEGT. The CDR3 extends over 15 amino acids. CDR3 loop: CASSPTAQSSYEQYF.